This T cell receptor (beta chain) is from a study of human T cells and chemical hapten exposure. MiXCR, run by TCRdb on the RACE reads, gives a single entry per CDR3 protein. Of more than 90,000 distinct CDR3 sequences in the sample, 8% to 11% are singletons; the top ten hold about 2%. CDR3 size: 15 residues. The junction had 13 bases not matched to a gene; V was cut back by 4 bases and J by 7 bases. Germline V gene data show CDR1 as SQVTM and CDR2 as ANQGSEA. This clonotype was observed a few times. Time point noted: patch test 1, 2 weeks after DPC sensitization. Described treatment: therapeutic diphenylcyclopropenone sensitization with weekly scalp DPC.

V usage is TRBV29-1 and J usage is TRBJ1-1; TRBD1 matches at 9 bases. This TCR was recovered from a man between 35 and 55 years old with alopecia areata. Some clones in this sample may be carry-over from other donors' samples. Sequenced here: whole blood, sampled in connection with sensitization to the hapten diphenylcyclopropenone (DPC). DNA for the CDR3: TGCAGCGTTGGACCGACAGGGGGTTGGAGGGTTGAAGCTTTCTTT. Translation: CSVGPTGGWRVEAFF. The full variable domain, its missing parts supplied by reference TRBV29-1 and TRBJ1-1, is SAVISQKPSRDICQRGTSLTIQCQVDSQVTMMFWYRQQPGQSLTLIATANQGSEATYESGFVIDKFPISRPNLTFSTLTVSNMSPEDSSIYLCSVGPTGGWRVEAFFGQGTRLTVV.